The entry below describes one T cell receptor (beta chain). No antigen is known for it. Given a much more abundant clone one base away, this may be a read error. The data belong to a study of blood T cells in healthy people across ages. A second PCR, run for roughly 7 to 12 cycles, used a sample-barcoded 5' primer plus a J-beta primer mix. Every sample produced at least 3 million CDR3-containing paired-end reads. TCRdb used MiXCR to reprocess the 5' RACE reads, holding one entry per CDR3 protein. The repertoire holds 1.5 million to 2 million distinct CDR3 sequences, with 25% to 30% as singletons. The CDR3 spans 13 residues. V lost 6 bases and J lost 4; bases outside the gene matches: 4. The germline V gene has CDR1 LGHDT and CDR2 YNNKEL (reference sequence). Donor samples were obtained from healthy Caucasian individuals from Russia, aged about 6 to 95. Findings of the study overall: While age rose, TCR beta diversity per million T cells dropped in a roughly linear way.

Material for sequencing was blood. This TCR was sampled from a woman aged 25 to 39 in good health. The J gene is TRBJ1-1, the V gene TRBV3-1, with 8 bases fitting TRBD1. The CDR3 DNA reads as TGTGCCAGCAGGGTAACAGGGGGCACTGAAGCTTTCTTT. Amino acids: CASRVTGGTEAFF.